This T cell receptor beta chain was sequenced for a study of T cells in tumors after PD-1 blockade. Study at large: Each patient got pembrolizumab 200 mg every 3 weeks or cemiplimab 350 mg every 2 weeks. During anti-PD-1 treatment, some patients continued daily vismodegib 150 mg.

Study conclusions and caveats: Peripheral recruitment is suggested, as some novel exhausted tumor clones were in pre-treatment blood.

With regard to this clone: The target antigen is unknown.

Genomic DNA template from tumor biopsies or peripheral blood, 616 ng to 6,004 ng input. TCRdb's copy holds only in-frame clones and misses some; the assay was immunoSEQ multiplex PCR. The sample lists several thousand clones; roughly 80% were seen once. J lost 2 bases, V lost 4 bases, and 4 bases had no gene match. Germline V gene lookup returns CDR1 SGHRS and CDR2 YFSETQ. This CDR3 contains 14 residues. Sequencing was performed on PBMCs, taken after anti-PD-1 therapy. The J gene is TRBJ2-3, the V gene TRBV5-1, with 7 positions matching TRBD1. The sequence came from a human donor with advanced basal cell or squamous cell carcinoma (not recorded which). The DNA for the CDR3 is TGCGCCAGCAGCCGGGACAGATCCACAGATACGCAGTATTTT. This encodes CASSRDRSTDTQYF.